This TCR beta chain was recorded in a study of cytomegalovirus exposure and HLA in healthy donors. The PCR made use of 60 Vbeta and 13 Jbeta primers. Produced via immunoSEQ multiplex PCR; TCRdb's table is partial and in-frame only. Of about 160,000 clones in the sample, approximately 78% were seen once. The CDR3 is 12 amino acids. In germline, CDR1 is LNHDA, CDR2 SQIVND (reference sequence). V lost 5 bases and J 8 bases, leaving 12 bases between the germline ends. The sequenced sample consisted of PBMCs. This TCR was sampled from a male donor in good health and CMV-seronegative. The rearrangement links TRBV19 to TRBJ1-2, with unresolved D. The CDR3 spells CASSLNLGGYTF. The CDR3 DNA is TGTGCCAGTAGTTTAAACCTCGGGGGCTACACCTTC.